Below are 23 T cell receptor beta chains sequenced from a single sample in a study of CD8+ T cells in alopecia areata. RNA was isolated and reverse transcribed to cDNA, the sequencing template. The table came from immunoSEQ multiplex PCR; TCRdb's copy has only in-frame clones and leaves some out. The profile shows fewer than 200,000 clones, around 50% of them singletons. As for treatment: oral pan-JAK inhibitor, 5-10 mg twice daily. The specimen was CD8+ T cells sorted from blood, collected at week 24, from a patient treated with tofacitinib. These TCRs come from a human donor with alopecia areata.

This clone was counted a few times. The V call is TRBV27, the J call TRBJ2-7; 7 nucleotides match TRBD1. The CDR3 runs 13 residues. J gave up 6 bases and V 5 bases, and 7 bases lay outside the gene matches. The germline V gene encodes CDR1 MNHEY and CDR2 SMNVEV (reference sequence). CDR3 bases: TGTGCCAGCAGTCCCACCCGACAGGGCGAGCAGTACTTC. The encoded protein is CASSPTRQGEQYF.

This rearrangement joins TRBV7-9 to TRBJ1-1; D is undetermined. The V end lost 5 bases, the J end lost 2 bases, and 15 bases lay between the germline ends. The length of the CDR3 is 15 residues. The germline V gene has CDR1 SEHNR and CDR2 FQNEAQ (reference sequence). The CDR3 nucleotides are TGTGCCAGCAGCCCCCCCGGACGGTACAACACTGAAGCTTTCTTT. Translated, it gives CASSPPGRYNTEAFF.

Worth noting for this clone: The junction differs from germline at one of its ends, possibly a read error. The chain joins TRBV2 to TRBJ1-2; the D gene is possibly TRBD1 (6 bases). The CDR3 has 13 amino acids. Per the germline V gene, CDR1 is SNHLY and CDR2 is FYNNEI. For the CDR3, the DNA is TGTGCCAGCAGAGGTTCAAAGACAGGTCCTCCCCCCTTC. This sequence encodes CASRGSKTGPPPF.

The rearrangement joins TRBV29-1 to TRBJ2-7, with D perhaps matching TRBD1 (8 bases). V was shortened by 5 bases and J by 3 bases, with 17 bases between the two germline ends. The CDR3 contains 14 residues. The germline V gene encodes CDR1 SQVTM and CDR2 ANQGSEA. CDR3 loop: CSVIPTGEGYEQYF. The CDR3 bases are TGCAGCGTTATCCCGACAGGGGAGGGCTACGAGCAGTACTTC.

This clone was recorded a few times. The chain uses TRBV7-9 and TRBJ1-2; D is unresolved. Looked up from germline, CDR1 is SEHNR and CDR2 is FQNEAQ (reference sequence). The CDR3 spans 12 residues. Deletions cut 5 bases from V and 7 bases from J, with 11 bases between. CDR3 protein: CASSPHGRGYTF. The DNA for the CDR3 is TGTGCCAGCAGCCCCCACGGCCGTGGCTACACCTTC.

This clone was seen more than once but under ten times. The CDR3 is CASVLYPRVRGDTQYF. In DNA, the CDR3 is TGCGCCAGCGTTCTGTACCCGAGGGTTCGGGGAGATACGCAGTATTTT. The chain couples TRBV5-1 to TRBJ2-3; tentatively, D is TRBD2 (5 bases). Trimming removed 7 bases from V and 5 bases from J, with 23 bases in between. Germline V gene data show CDR1 as SGHRS and CDR2 as YFSETQ. The CDR3 runs 16 residues.

V usage is TRBV11-2 and J usage is TRBJ1-6; D unclear. The CDR3 has 14 amino acids. Trimming pared 2 bases from V and 9 bases from J, leaving 11 bases between. Per the germline V gene, CDR1 is SGHAT and CDR2 is FQNNGV. The CDR3 protein is CASSLSKTASPLHF. The CDR3, as DNA: TGTGCCAGCAGCTTAAGTAAGACCGCTTCACCCCTCCACTTT.

The rearrangement uses TRBV28 and TRBJ1-1; D is perhaps TRBD1 (6 bases). The CDR3 is made up of 17 amino acids. Trimming cost V 2 bases and J 0 bases, with 16 bases left between them. CDR1 is MDHEN, CDR2 SYDVKM, per germline. The CDR3 sequence: CASSLPQDRPMNTEAFF. DNA for the CDR3: TGTGCCAGCAGTTTACCCCAAGACAGGCCAATGAACACTGAAGCTTTCTTT.

The rearrangement uses TRBV27 and TRBJ2-7; 7 bases are shared with TRBD1. The CDR3 spans 14 residues. Trimming took 4 bases from V and 3 from J; bases not matched to a gene: 6. Germline-derived CDR1 and CDR2 are MNHEY and SMNVEV (reference sequence). CDR3 sequence reads: CASSYRDRIYEQYF. CDR3 coding DNA: TGTGCCAGCAGTTACCGGGACAGAATCTACGAGCAGTACTTC.

The V and J genes are TRBV30 and TRBJ2-7; 7 nucleotides line up with TRBD2. The V gene end was trimmed by 2 bases and the J gene end by 5 bases; junction bases not matched to a gene: 6. The CDR3 covers 13 residues. The germline CDR1 and CDR2 sequences are GTSNPN and SVGIG (reference sequence). The CDR3, as DNA: TGTGCCTGGAGTACCGGGAGGATGGACGAGCAGTACTTC. It specifies CAWSTGRMDEQYF.

This chain connects TRBV30 to TRBJ2-7; D not certain. V was trimmed by 1 base and J by 4 bases, leaving 11 bases between them. Germline CDR1 is GTSNPN and CDR2 is SVGIG (reference sequence). This CDR3 spans 13 amino acids. The CDR3 sequence: CAWSGGVGYEQYF. In nucleotides, the CDR3 is TGTGCCTGGAGTGGTGGGGTCGGGTACGAGCAGTACTTC.

J is TRBJ2-2 and V is TRBV2; D perhaps matches TRBD2 (5 bases). CDR3 length equals 14 residues. Germline loops: CDR1 SNHLY, CDR2 FYNNEI. V lost 8 bases to trimming and J lost 0 bases, with 10 bases between them. This chain's CDR3 is CASATGTNTGELFF. In nucleotides, the CDR3 is TGTGCCAGCGCTACGGGGACGAACACCGGGGAGCTGTTTTTT.

This clone was detected once. The identical CDR3 is also encoded by other nucleotide sequences in the sample. This chain connects TRBV2 to TRBJ2-1; D remains unclear. CDR3 size: 10 residues. V was trimmed by 7 bases and J by 10 bases, leaving 8 bases between them. CDR1 and CDR2 from the germline V gene are SNHLY and FYNNEI. The CDR3 nucleotides read TGTGCCAGCAAGGGCCGGGAGCAGTTCTTC. This translates into CASKGREQFF.

The gene calls are TRBV27 and TRBJ1-3; 7 bases match TRBD1. The CDR3 loop spans 14 amino acids. V shed 8 bases and J 0 bases; nucleotides not matched to a gene: 4. Germline assignment: CDR1 MNHEY and CDR2 SMNVEV (reference sequence). As DNA, the CDR3 is TGTGCCAGCGCAGGGGGTCACTCTGGAAACACCATATATTTT. Translated: CASAGGHSGNTIYF.

This chain connects TRBV9 to TRBJ1-2; possibly TRBD1 for D (5 bases). The CDR3 runs to 11 residues. The germline CDR1 and CDR2 sequences are SGDLS and YYNGEE. The chain's CDR3 is CATQGNDGYTF. The CDR3, as DNA: TGTGCGACCCAGGGAAACGATGGCTACACCTTC. The full variable domain, rest sourced from reference TRBV9 and TRBJ1-2, is DSGVTQTPKHLITATGQRVTLRCSPRSGDLSVYWYQQSLDQGLQFLIQYYNGEERAKGNILERFSAQQFPDLHSELNLSSLELGDSALYFCATQGNDGYTFGSGTRLTVV.

This chain joins TRBV9 and TRBJ1-4; D not certain. CDR3 length equals 16 residues. The germline V gene encodes CDR1 SGDLS and CDR2 YYNGEE. Trimming pared 0 bases from V and 0 bases from J, leaving 9 bases between. CDR3 DNA sequence: TGTGCCAGCAGCGTAGAAGTTTTTGCAACTAATGAAAAACTGTTTTTT. Translated: CASSVEVFATNEKLFF.

The V call is TRBV13, the J call TRBJ2-7; D possibly uses TRBD1 or TRBD2 (5 bases each). Germline CDR1 and CDR2: PRHDT and FYEKMQ (reference sequence). With 5 bases removed from V and 0 bases from J, the gap between germline ends came to 11 bases. The CDR3 extends over 14 amino acids. The DNA for the CDR3 is TGTGCCAGCAGCGTCGGGGACGACTCCTACGAGCAGTACTTC. Its protein is CASSVGDDSYEQYF.

The CDR3 coding sequence is TGTGCCAGCAGCAAAATAACTAACTCCTACAATGAGCAGTTCTTC. Encoded protein: CASSKITNSYNEQFF. V usage is TRBV7-2 and J usage is TRBJ2-1; D unresolved. V dropped 5 bases and J dropped 0 bases, with 11 bases sitting between them. CDR1 and CDR2 (germline): SGHTA, FQGNSA. CDR3 length: 15 residues.

This chain connects TRBV27 to TRBJ2-7, with D perhaps TRBD1 (6 bases). V was cut by 6 bases and J by 3 bases, with 12 bases left in between. The CDR3 covers 13 residues. From germline, CDR1 is MNHEY and CDR2 SMNVEV (reference sequence). This chain's CDR3 is CASSLGTFYEQYF. CDR3 DNA: TGTGCCAGCAGCCTCGGGACATTCTACGAGCAGTACTTC.

The J gene is TRBJ2-7, the V gene TRBV4-1; a weak D match, TRBD2 (5 bases). The CDR3 totals 15 residues. V lost 1 base, J lost 4 bases, and 14 bases lay in between. Germline CDR1 reads MGHRA; CDR2 reads YSYEKL. CDR3 region: CASSQVISGLYEQYF. As DNA, the CDR3 is TGCGCCAGCAGCCAAGTGATCTCCGGACTTTACGAGCAGTACTTC.

The genes are TRBV29-1 and TRBJ2-1; D possibly corresponds to TRBD2 (6 bases). The CDR3 has 13 residues. CDR1 is SQVTM, CDR2 ANQGSEA, per germline. V gave up 7 bases and J gave up 1 base, with 11 bases separating them. The CDR3: CSGGTGSYNEQFF. CDR3 coding DNA: TGCAGCGGGGGGACTGGATCCTACAATGAGCAGTTCTTC.

This clone was picked up many times. Within the sample, other DNA sequences also encode this same CDR3. The chain joins TRBV27 to TRBJ2-1; 7 nucleotides agree with TRBD2. J was trimmed by 4 bases and V by 3 bases; bases with no gene match: 0. The CDR3 runs to 13 residues. Germline CDR1 is MNHEY and CDR2 is SMNVEV (reference sequence). Written as DNA, the CDR3 is TGTGCCAGCAGTTTGGGGGGGTACAATGAGCAGTTCTTC. Protein: CASSLGGYNEQFF.

The chain uses TRBV27 and TRBJ1-2, with D possibly being TRBD1 (6 bases). Trimming took off 4 bases at V and 0 bases at J, with 15 bases between the two ends. The germline CDR1 and CDR2 sequences are MNHEY and SMNVEV (reference sequence). This CDR3 is built from 16 residues. This CDR3 is CASSSPRDTSNYGYTF. The CDR3 region has the DNA TGTGCCAGCAGTTCCCCCCGGGACACATCTAACTATGGCTACACCTTC.